One and the same sample provided the 28 T cell receptor beta chains below, sequenced in a study of cytomegalovirus exposure and HLA in healthy donors. PCR was performed using 60 Vbeta and 13 Jbeta primers. The assay was immunoSEQ multiplex PCR, and TCRdb's table has in-frame clones only and misses some. The sample table includes 75,000 to 100,000 clones. Sequencing used PBMCs. These receptors came from a woman aged 60-70 years in good health and CMV-seronegative.

The genes are TRBV28 and TRBJ2-1; a weak D match, TRBD1 (6 bases). This CDR3 comprises 14 residues. The V gene's germline CDR1 is MDHEN and CDR2 SYDVKM. The V end lost 6 bases, the J end lost 8 bases, and 17 bases lay between the germline ends. CDR3 sequence (DNA): TGTGCCAGCAGCGGACAGCCCCCCTCGCATGAGCAGTTCTTC. Translating it yields CASSGQPPSHEQFF. Full variable domain (outside the CDR3, taken from reference TRBV28 and TRBJ2-1): DVKVTQSSRYLVKRTGEKVFLECVQDMDHENMFWYRQDPGLGLRLIYFSYDVKMKEKGDIPEGYSVSREKKERFSLILESASTNQTSMYLCASSGQPPSHEQFFGPGTRLTVL.

This chain joins TRBV4-1 and TRBJ1-5; possible D gene TRBD1, 5 bases. The germline CDR1 and CDR2 sequences are MGHRA and YSYEKL. The CDR3 consists of 18 residues. V was shortened by 1 base and J by 5 bases, with 21 bases between the two germline ends. CDR3 DNA: TGCGCCAGCAGCCAAGGGACGGGTTTGGGGGAGGTGGATCAGCCCCAGCATTTT. Its translation: CASSQGTGLGEVDQPQHF.

The chain carries TRBV6-5 and TRBJ2-3; 9 nucleotides match TRBD2. This CDR3 has 15 amino acids. V lost 2 bases, J lost 0 bases, and 0 bases stayed unmatched. Germline V lookup: CDR1 MNHEY, CDR2 SVGAGI. CDR3 protein: CASSYLAGSTDTQYF. The CDR3, as DNA: TGTGCCAGCAGTTACCTAGCGGGAAGCACAGATACGCAGTATTTT.

The J gene is TRBJ2-5, the V gene TRBV7-8; 8 nucleotides align to TRBD2. The CDR3 loop spans 14 amino acids. V shed 6 bases, J shed 5 bases, and the junction held 8 bases outside the gene matches. Germline CDR1 is SGHVS and CDR2 is FQNEAQ. The CDR3 protein is CASSSASGYETQYF. The CDR3 DNA reads TGTGCCAGCAGTAGTGCTAGCGGGTACGAGACCCAGTACTTC.

This chain uses TRBV6-5 with TRBJ2-1; no clear D gene. The CDR3 is made up of 11 amino acids. The germline V gene has CDR1 MNHEY and CDR2 SVGAGI. V lost 7 bases, J lost 9 bases, and 10 bases lay in between. This CDR3 is CASTENTEQFF. CDR3 DNA sequence: TGTGCCAGCACCGAGAATACTGAGCAGTTCTTC.

This rearrangement joins TRBV18 to TRBJ2-3; 10 nucleotides match TRBD1. The CDR3 totals 18 residues. Germline V lookup: CDR1 KGHSH, CDR2 LQKENI. Losses at the gene ends were 5 bases for V and 1 base for J; bases not matched to a gene: 12. The DNA of the CDR3 is TGTGCCAGCTCATCCTCGGGACAGGGGAGGCTCGGCACAGATACGCAGTATTTT. Protein product: CASSSSGQGRLGTDTQYF.

This chain joins TRBV2 and TRBJ1-5; no clear D. The CDR3 length is 14 residues. The V end lost 6 bases, the J end lost 0 bases, and 9 bases lay between the germline ends. Germline CDR1 and CDR2: SNHLY and FYNNEI. This chain's CDR3 is CASSQRYSNQPQHF. CDR3 nucleotide sequence: TGTGCCAGCAGCCAACGGTATAGCAATCAGCCCCAGCATTTT.

The V gene is TRBV6-5, the J gene TRBJ1-2; 10 bases align to TRBD1. The CDR3 length is 14 residues. The ends lost 10 bases at V and 6 bases at J; junction bases unmatched: 11. From germline, CDR1 is MNHEY and CDR2 SVGAGI. In DNA, the CDR3 is TGTGCCACTACCCGAGACAGGGGGCTAGATGGCTACACCTTC. It is translated as CATTRDRGLDGYTF.

V is TRBV6-1 and J is TRBJ2-3; D possibly corresponds to TRBD2 (5 bases). V gave up 4 bases and J gave up 5 bases, with 25 bases separating them. The CDR3 sequence is 18 residues long. In germline, CDR1 is MNHNS, CDR2 SASEGT. This CDR3 is CASSGPTRRTDIVDTQYF. The CDR3 DNA follows: TGTGCCAGCAGTGGCCCTACCCGGAGGACTGATATAGTAGATACGCAGTATTTT.

V gene TRBV7-2 combines with J gene TRBJ1-5; tentatively, D is TRBD1 (6 bases). CDR3 length equals 14 residues. V was shortened by 4 bases and J by 6 bases, with 13 bases between the two germline ends. Germline V gene data show CDR1 as SGHTA and CDR2 as FQGNSA. CDR3 loop: CASSSQGVGQPQHF. The CDR3 bases are TGTGCCAGCAGCTCACAGGGAGTCGGTCAGCCCCAGCATTTT. Looking up the rest from reference TRBV7-2 and TRBJ1-5 gives the full variable domain: GAGVSQSPSNKVTEKGKDVELRCDPISGHTALYWYRQSLGQGLEFLIYFQGNSAPDKSGLPSDRFSAERTGGSVSTLTIQRTQQEDSAVYLCASSSQGVGQPQHFGDGTRLSIL.

This chain connects TRBV19 to TRBJ1-2; 7 nucleotides agree with TRBD1. Germline V gives CDR1 LNHDA, CDR2 SQIVND (reference sequence). The CDR3 loop spans 13 amino acids. V lost 7 bases, J lost 6 bases, and 8 bases stayed unmatched. The CDR3 spells CASKWTGGDGYTF. The DNA for the CDR3 is TGTGCCAGTAAATGGACAGGCGGTGATGGCTACACCTTC.

This sequence joins TRBV15 and TRBJ2-3; 10 nucleotides agree with TRBD2. Germline V CDR1 and CDR2: LNHNV, YYDKDF (reference sequence). CDR3 length: 16 residues. Trimming removed 0 bases from V and 4 bases from J; junction bases left unmatched: 4. The CDR3: CATSRELAGFADTQYF. The CDR3 nucleotides are TGTGCCACCAGCAGAGAACTAGCGGGATTCGCAGATACGCAGTATTTT.

The chain uses TRBV7-9 and TRBJ1-1, with D unclear. The CDR3 is made up of 14 amino acids. Germline CDR1 SEHNR, CDR2 FQNEAQ (reference sequence). Trimming pared 5 bases from V and 5 bases from J, leaving 15 bases between. Here the CDR3 reads CASSEASLGTEAFF. For the CDR3, the DNA is TGTGCCAGCAGCGAGGCGAGTTTGGGTACTGAAGCTTTCTTT. The complete variable domain, with remaining parts taken from reference TRBV7-9 and TRBJ1-1, reads DTGVSQNPRHKITKRGQNVTFRCDPISEHNRLYWYRQTLGQGPEFLTYFQNEAQLEKSRLLSDRFSAERPKGSFSTLEIQRTEQGDSAMYLCASSEASLGTEAFFGQGTRLTVV.

The chain employs TRBV11-2 and TRBJ1-3; TRBD1 matches 10 bases. CDR1 and CDR2 (germline): SGHAT, FQNNGV. With 5 bases clipped from V and 3 bases from J, the junction kept 7 bases outside the gene matches. The CDR3 runs to 16 residues. The DNA of the CDR3 is TGTGCCAGCAGCCCATGGACAGGGGGGTTTGGAAACACCATATATTTT. This encodes CASSPWTGGFGNTIYF.

The chain recombines TRBV28 with TRBJ2-3; TRBD2 matches 13 bases. V lost 4 bases and J lost 5; bases outside the gene matches: 9. From germline, CDR1 is MDHEN and CDR2 SYDVKM. CDR3 length equals 17 residues. Here the CDR3 reads CASSSPTSGRARDTQYF. CDR3 in DNA: TGTGCCAGCAGTTCACCAACTAGCGGGAGGGCTAGAGATACGCAGTATTTT. The full variable domain, with the rest looked up from reference TRBV28 and TRBJ2-3, is DVKVTQSSRYLVKRTGEKVFLECVQDMDHENMFWYRQDPGLGLRLIYFSYDVKMKEKGDIPEGYSVSREKKERFSLILESASTNQTSMYLCASSSPTSGRARDTQYFGPGTRLTVL.

The CDR3 loop is CASSLASGSQETQYF. CDR3 DNA: TGTGCCAGCTCACTAGCTAGCGGGAGCCAAGAGACCCAGTACTTC. This chain connects TRBV18 to TRBJ2-5; 10 nucleotides agree with TRBD2. Unmatched junction bases numbered 3, after V lost 4 bases and J lost 1 base. Germline V gene lookup returns CDR1 KGHSH and CDR2 LQKENI. This CDR3 region has 15 residues.

As concerns this clone: At one of its ends the junction is not consistent with the germline gene, which may arise from a read error. The chain employs TRBV2 and TRBJ1-5; D is unresolved. From germline, CDR1 is SNHLY and CDR2 FYNNEI. The length of the CDR3 is 13 residues. The CDR3 loop is CAGSEGRIQPQHF. CDR3 nucleotides: TGTGCCGGCAGTGAAGGGAGGATTCAGCCCCAGCATTTT.

Frequency places this clone as medium-sized. V and J are TRBV10-1 and TRBJ1-2; TRBD1 matches at 7 bases. J gave up 3 bases and V 3 bases, and 13 bases lay outside the gene matches. From germline, CDR1 is WNHNN and CDR2 SYGVQD (reference sequence). There are 17 residues in the CDR3. The CDR3 is CASSDSPLGQADYGYTF. DNA for the CDR3: TGCGCCAGCAGTGATTCCCCCCTAGGACAGGCGGACTATGGCTACACCTTC.

The chain is built from TRBV7-9 and TRBJ1-4; 8 nucleotides line up with TRBD1. The CDR3 covers 14 residues. Trimming cost V 3 bases and J 8 bases; bases outside gene matches: 5. Germline assignment: CDR1 SEHNR and CDR2 FQNEAQ (reference sequence). CDR3 nucleotides: TGTGCCAGCAGCTTTCAGGGGGCTGGGGAAAAACTGTTTTTT. It is translated as CASSFQGAGEKLFF.

V gene TRBV18 combines with J gene TRBJ1-2, with a tentative D call TRBD1 (5 bases). Trimming took off 4 bases at V and 1 base at J, with 7 bases between the two ends. The CDR3 extends over 13 amino acids. Germline V gene sequence: CDR1 KGHSH, CDR2 LQKENI. The CDR3 coding sequence is TGTGCCAGCTCACTTGGACATAACTATGGCTACACCTTC. It yields the protein CASSLGHNYGYTF.

The rearrangement links TRBV28 to TRBJ2-7; D uncertain. This CDR3 contains 14 residues. In germline, CDR1 is MDHEN, CDR2 SYDVKM. The V end lost 1 base, the J end lost 5 bases, and 12 bases lay between the germline ends. DNA of the CDR3: TGTGCCAGCAGTTTATTAGCCGGAGTTCACGAGCAGTACTTC. Encoded protein: CASSLLAGVHEQYF.

The chain employs TRBV5-6 and TRBJ1-5, with 9 bases aligning to TRBD1. Germline V gene lookup returns CDR1 SGHDT and CDR2 YYEEEE. The CDR3 extends over 15 amino acids. After removal of 4 bases from V and 6 bases from J, the junction contained 8 bases not matched to a gene. The CDR3 DNA reads as TGTGCCAGCAGCATCCGGACAGGGGCTGCTCAGCCCCAGCATTTT. Encoded protein: CASSIRTGAAQPQHF.

The gene calls are TRBV28 and TRBJ1-2, with 7 bases lining up with TRBD1. Trimming at V came to 8 bases and at J to 5 bases, leaving 14 bases not matched to a gene. Germline CDR1 MDHEN, CDR2 SYDVKM. CDR3 size: 15 residues. CDR3 in DNA: TGTGCCAGCCGTGACGATGGGACAGTAGCTTATGGCTACACCTTC. Residues: CASRDDGTVAYGYTF.

This chain links TRBV7-9 with TRBJ2-1, with D possibly being TRBD2 (6 bases). Looked up from germline, CDR1 is SEHNR and CDR2 is FQNEAQ (reference sequence). The CDR3 loop spans 15 amino acids. The germline V and J ends were trimmed by 1 base and 7 bases, with 14 bases remaining between them. CDR3 in amino acids: CASSLVSGAGNEQFF. In DNA form, the CDR3 reads TGTGCCAGCAGCTTAGTTTCTGGCGCGGGAAATGAGCAGTTCTTC.

V is TRBV5-1 and J is TRBJ2-7, with D possibly matching TRBD1 (5 bases). The germline CDR1 and CDR2 sequences are SGHRS and YFSETQ. Between the trimmed V and J ends, which lost 0 bases and 3 bases, there was a span of 7 bases. The CDR3 runs 13 residues. In nucleotides, the CDR3 is TGCGCCAGCAGCTTGGGGACATTCTACGAGCAGTACTTC. Its protein product is CASSLGTFYEQYF.

V is TRBV5-1 and J is TRBJ1-3; TRBD1 matches 8 bases. V was clipped by 3 bases and J by 6 bases; unmatched bases: 8. The CDR3 runs 15 residues. From germline, CDR1 is SGHRS and CDR2 YFSETQ. CDR3: CASSSDRGEENTIYF. CDR3 in DNA: TGCGCCAGCAGCTCCGACAGGGGAGAAGAAAACACCATATATTTT. The whole variable domain, remainder taken from reference TRBV5-1 and TRBJ1-3, is KAGVTQTPRYLIKTRGQQVTLSCSPISGHRSVSWYQQTPGQGLQFLFEYFSETQRNKGNFPGRFSGRQFSNSRSEMNVSTLELGDSALYLCASSSDRGEENTIYFGEGSWLTVV.

The genes are TRBV28 and TRBJ1-4; D remains unclear. Trimming stripped 10 bases from V and 8 bases from J, with 23 bases between. The V gene's germline CDR1 is MDHEN and CDR2 SYDVKM. CDR3 length equals 15 residues. The CDR3 loop is CATLRSDPGGEKLFF. The CDR3, as DNA: TGTGCCACCCTTAGGTCGGACCCCGGAGGGGAAAAACTGTTTTTT.

V gene TRBV19 combines with J gene TRBJ1-2, with 9 bases aligning to TRBD1. CDR1 and CDR2 from the germline V gene are LNHDA and SQIVND (reference sequence). V lost 3 bases and J lost 4; bases outside the gene matches: 3. This CDR3 is built from 14 residues. The CDR3 reads CASSISTGGYGYTF. As DNA, the CDR3 is TGTGCCAGTAGTATTTCGACAGGGGGCTATGGCTACACCTTC.